These 21 T cell receptor beta chains were all obtained from the same sample, sequenced in a study of beta chain features in type 1 diabetes. Investigators reverse transcribed all isolated RNA, so they sequenced expressed TCRB transcripts. Produced via immunoSEQ multiplex PCR; TCRdb's table is partial and in-frame only. The sample yields under 150,000 clones, about 7% seen once. Sequencing was performed on central memory CD4+ T cells from blood. These receptors all come from a woman aged 30 to 39 in good health.

There are a few counts of this clone. The same CDR3 is also encoded by other DNA sequences in this sample. The rearrangement joins TRBV7-2 to TRBJ2-5; D is ambiguous. CDR3 size: 12 residues. Germline V gives CDR1 SGHTA, CDR2 FQGNSA. The V end was cut by 1 base, the J end by 4 bases, with 4 bases between. CDR3 amino acids: CASSLGLETQYF. CDR3 in DNA: TGTGCCAGCAGCTTAGGGCTAGAGACCCAGTACTTC.

In this sample, this clone turned up many times. The V call is TRBV7-9, the J call TRBJ1-1; the D gene is possibly TRBD1 (5 bases). Trimming took off 0 bases at V and 6 bases at J, with 11 bases between the two ends. CDR1 SEHNR and CDR2 FQNEAQ come from the germline V gene (reference sequence). The CDR3 loop spans 14 amino acids. The CDR3 DNA sequence: TGTGCCAGCAGCTTAGCCAGGGATGGGGCTGAAGCTTTCTTT. Translated, it gives CASSLARDGAEAFF.

This clone was recorded at least ten times. This chain uses TRBV28 with TRBJ1-2, with D perhaps matching TRBD1 (6 bases). V was shortened by 6 bases and J by 1 base, with 9 bases between the two germline ends. CDR1 is MDHEN and CDR2 is SYDVKM in the germline V gene. The CDR3 extends over 13 amino acids. CDR3 protein: CASRYRDNYGYTF. Written as DNA, the CDR3 is TGTGCCAGCAGGTACAGGGATAACTATGGCTACACCTTC.

CDR3 sequence: CASSLDGTSPPYEQYF. In DNA form, the CDR3 reads TGTGCCAGCAGCCTGGACGGGACTAGTCCCCCCTACGAGCAGTACTTC. The rearrangement uses TRBV5-4 and TRBJ2-7, with 8 bases identical to TRBD2. CDR3 length: 16 amino acids. The germline gives CDR1 SGHNT, CDR2 YYREEE (reference sequence). V was clipped by 4 bases and J by 2 bases; unmatched bases: 11.

The CDR3 coding sequence is TGTGCCAGCAGCCCCCTAGCGGAACCACCCCAGTTCTTC. Encoded protein: CASSPLAEPPQFF. The rearrangement joins TRBV9 to TRBJ2-1, with 7 bases that match TRBD2. The CDR3 consists of 13 residues. Unmatched junction bases numbered 11, after V lost 4 bases and J lost 13 bases. Germline-derived CDR1 and CDR2 are SGDLS and YYNGEE.

This clone was counted only a few times. V is TRBV13 and J is TRBJ1-5; D remains unclear. CDR1 and CDR2 from the germline V gene are PRHDT and FYEKMQ (reference sequence). Deletions cut 3 bases from V and 3 bases from J, with 3 bases between. CDR3 size: 12 residues. The CDR3 DNA follows: TGTGCCAGCAGCTTTTACAATCAGCCCCAGCATTTT. Encoded protein: CASSFYNQPQHF.

The V gene is TRBV6-1, the J gene TRBJ2-7, with 9 positions matching TRBD1. The CDR3 totals 15 residues. V trimming: 3 bases; J trimming: 1 base; junction bases outside the gene matches: 4. Germline V CDR1 and CDR2: MNHNS, SASEGT. The CDR3 DNA sequence: TGTGCCAGCAGTGATATCGGACAGGGGTCCTACGAGCAGTACTTC. This gives the protein CASSDIGQGSYEQYF.

V gene TRBV7-9 combines with J gene TRBJ2-7; no firm D call. Trimming removed 1 base at V and 6 bases at J, with 10 bases between. This CDR3 region has 13 residues. The germline V gene has CDR1 SEHNR and CDR2 FQNEAQ (reference sequence). As DNA, the CDR3 is TGTGCCAGCAGCTTAGGAGCAGACACCGAGCAGTACTTC. Its translation is CASSLGADTEQYF.

The V call is TRBV19, the J call TRBJ2-2; 8 bases match TRBD1. Germline loops: CDR1 LNHDA, CDR2 SQIVND (reference sequence). V lost 4 bases, J lost 5 bases, and 6 bases stayed unmatched. This CDR3 is built from 15 residues. CDR3 nucleotide sequence: TGTGCCAGTAGTAGGGGACAGGCCCGAACCGGGGAGCTGTTTTTT. Translation: CASSRGQARTGELFF. The full variable domain, its missing parts supplied by reference TRBV19 and TRBJ2-2, is DGGITQSPKYLFRKEGQNVTLSCEQNLNHDAMYWYRQDPGQGLRLIYYSQIVNDFQKGDIAEGYSVSREKKESFPLTVTSAQKNPTAFYLCASSRGQARTGELFFGEGSRLTVL.

This clone appeared a few times. V is TRBV4-3 and J is TRBJ2-3, with TRBD2 as a possible D gene (6 bases). The CDR3 runs 16 residues. Germline V gene sequence: CDR1 LGHNA, CDR2 YSLEER. V was pared by 3 bases and J by 5 bases, with 18 bases between. CDR3 bases: TGCGCCAGCAGCCAGACCGGGCAGGGAGCGGGAGATACGCAGTATTTT. This codes for CASSQTGQGAGDTQYF.

The chain joins TRBV10-3 to TRBJ2-7, with 7 bases identical to TRBD2. The V gene end was trimmed by 8 bases and the J gene end by 3 bases; junction bases not matched to a gene: 4. The length of the CDR3 is 12 residues. In germline, CDR1 is ENHRY, CDR2 SYGVKD. The CDR3 bases are TGTGCCATCGCGGGGAGGGGCTACGAGCAGTACTTC. Translation gives CAIAGRGYEQYF.

This clone has a handful of counts. This rearrangement joins TRBV28 to TRBJ1-2; possibly TRBD1 for D (5 bases). Germline loops: CDR1 MDHEN, CDR2 SYDVKM. The CDR3 totals 14 residues. The V end lost 1 base, the J end lost 7 bases, and 13 bases lay between the germline ends. This chain's CDR3 is CASSLFGAGSGYTF. In DNA form, the CDR3 reads TGTGCCAGCAGTTTATTTGGAGCAGGGTCTGGCTACACCTTC.

This clone was detected many times. This chain joins TRBV28 and TRBJ1-5; TRBD1 might be the D (5 bases). With 3 bases removed from V and 2 bases from J, the gap between germline ends came to 11 bases. The CDR3 extends over 15 amino acids. Germline V gene sequence: CDR1 MDHEN, CDR2 SYDVKM. CDR3 sequence reads: CASSFSGARNQPQHF. The CDR3 DNA sequence: TGTGCCAGCAGTTTTAGTGGGGCGCGCAATCAGCCCCAGCATTTT.

J is TRBJ2-3 and V is TRBV5-4; 8 bases align to TRBD2. The ends lost 4 bases at V and 4 bases at J; junction bases unmatched: 8. The CDR3 has 15 residues. CDR1 is SGHNT and CDR2 is YYREEE in the germline V gene (reference sequence). The CDR3 reads CASSQAGVGADTQYF. DNA for the CDR3: TGTGCCAGCAGCCAAGCGGGAGTAGGGGCAGATACGCAGTATTTT.

Ten or more counts support this clone. The chain couples TRBV7-9 to TRBJ1-3; 7 bases agree with TRBD1. V shed 6 bases and J 2 bases; nucleotides not matched to a gene: 4. This CDR3 has 14 amino acids. Germline-derived CDR1 and CDR2 are SEHNR and FQNEAQ (reference sequence). The CDR3 DNA is TGTGCCAGCAGTCGGGACAGAACTGGAAACACCATATATTTT. This gives the protein CASSRDRTGNTIYF.

The gene calls are TRBV6-5 and TRBJ2-5, with 15 bases fitting TRBD2. The CDR3 contains 15 residues. After removal of 6 bases from V and 6 bases from J, the junction contained 5 bases not matched to a gene. From germline, CDR1 is MNHEY and CDR2 SVGAGI. The CDR3 reads CASSPGTSGRKTQYF. CDR3 nucleotide sequence: TGTGCCAGCAGCCCCGGGACTAGCGGGAGGAAGACCCAGTACTTC.

This clone has only a few counts. The chain is built from TRBV11-2 and TRBJ2-6; maybe TRBD2 (5 bases). This CDR3 spans 17 amino acids. CDR1 is SGHAT and CDR2 is FQNNGV in the germline V gene. The germline V and J ends were trimmed by 5 bases and 0 bases, with 14 bases remaining between them. DNA for the CDR3: TGTGCCAGCAGCCCACTAGTGGGTGGCTCTGGGGCCAACGTCCTGACTTTC. Its translation: CASSPLVGGSGANVLTF.

This clone was recorded at least ten times. The V gene is TRBV28, the J gene TRBJ2-1; 9 nucleotides align to TRBD2. This CDR3 region has 14 residues. J gave up 6 bases and V 7 bases, and 7 bases lay outside the gene matches. In germline, CDR1 is MDHEN, CDR2 SYDVKM. CDR3 DNA: TGTGCCAGCATGTCTAGCGGGATTCGCAATGAGCAGTTCTTC. This codes for CASMSSGIRNEQFF.

On this clone: A junction boundary mismatches the germline segment, possibly from a read error. V usage is TRBV5-4 and J usage is TRBJ1-4, with D maybe TRBD1 (6 bases). CDR1 SGHNT and CDR2 YYREEE come from the germline V gene (reference sequence). This CDR3 spans 14 amino acids. CDR3 amino acids: CASSQGQANEKLFF. CDR3 bases: TGCGCCAGCAGCCAGGGACAAGCTAATGAAAAACTGTTTTTT.

A few counts support this clone. The chain employs TRBV6-6 and TRBJ2-1, with D hard to call. The CDR3 length is 14 residues. Germline V gives CDR1 MNHNY, CDR2 SVGAGI (reference sequence). V gave up 0 bases and J gave up 7 bases, with 10 bases separating them. The CDR3 sequence is CASSYSKTSNEQFF. The CDR3, as DNA: TGTGCCAGCAGTTACTCGAAGACTTCGAATGAGCAGTTCTTC.

In its sample, this clone was seen a few times. The rearrangement uses TRBV7-6 and TRBJ2-3; 8 positions match TRBD2. From germline, CDR1 is SGHVS and CDR2 FNYEAQ. V lost 2 bases and J lost 5; bases outside the gene matches: 9. This CDR3 has 16 residues. In nucleotides, the CDR3 is TGTGCCAGCAGCTTAAGAGCGGGAGAGGGGAGAGATACGCAGTATTTT. This encodes CASSLRAGEGRDTQYF.